This TCR beta chain was identified during a study of T cells after yellow fever vaccination. The germline V gene has CDR1 ENHRY and CDR2 SYGVKD. CDR3 length: 16 amino acids. J gave up 5 bases and V 10 bases, and 17 bases lay outside the gene matches. This clonotype was seen only a few times. TCRdb reprocessed the 5' RACE reads with MiXCR, giving one entry per CDR3 protein. The repertoire includes a few hundred thousand distinct CDR3 sequences, about 5.2% of them detected once, and 2.5% to 4% sits in the top ten. V is TRBV10-3 and J is TRBJ2-5, with 9 bases that match TRBD2. The origin of this receptor is a man aged 18 to 30 who received the YFV17D yellow fever vaccine. The sample here was CD4+ T cells sorted from PBMCs, taken on the day of the yellow fever booster vaccination. This chain's CDR3 is CATGGAGGQAQETQYF. CDR3 coding DNA: TGTGCCACGGGGGGAGCGGGGGGCCAGGCCCAGGAGACCCAGTACTTC.